Below are 9 T cell receptor beta chains sequenced from a single sample in a study of T cells in women clearing cervical HPV infection. Method: immunoSEQ multiplex PCR; TCRdb's copy keeps in-frame clones and lacks some. Its listing shows tens of thousands of clones. Material: blood buffy coat. The receptors originated from a woman between 18 and 70 years old with a cervical HPV16 infection that either progressed to CIN3+ or cleared (not recorded which).

As concerns this clone: With the read ending 3 residues before the CDR3 end, the germline J gene is used to fill in that end. This chain joins TRBV7-9 and TRBJ2-4, with a tentative D call TRBD2 (7 bases). Germline V gene lookup returns CDR1 SEHNR and CDR2 FQNEAQ (reference sequence). This CDR3 contains 15 residues. The sequenced part of the CDR3 DNA is TGTGCCAGCAGCTTAGCGGGGGGGACACTGAATGGT. It is translated as CASSLAGGTLNG. The entire CDR3 protein reads CASSLAGGTLNGQYF.

Of note for this clone: The read falls 3 residues short of the CDR3 end, and the missing part is taken from the germline J gene. The chain couples TRBV18 to TRBJ2-3, with 13 nucleotides matching TRBD2. Germline CDR1 and CDR2: KGHSH and LQKENI. CDR3 length equals 16 residues. With 5 bases clipped from V and 2 bases from J, the junction kept 4 bases outside the gene matches. The CDR3 sequence: CASSAGTSGITDTQYF. The DNA read from the CDR3 is TGTGCCAGCTCAGCCGGGACTAGCGGGATCACAGATACG. Full variable domain (remainder filled in from reference TRBV18 and TRBJ2-3): NAGVMQNPRHLVRRRGQEARLRCSPMKGHSHVYWYRQLPEEGLKFMVYLQKENIIDESGMPKERFSAEFPKEGPSILRIQQVVRGDSAAYFCASSAGTSGITDTQYFGPGTRLTVL.

About this clone: The read ends 3 residues shy of where the CDR3 ends; the end is completed using the germline J gene. V gene TRBV10-1 combines with J gene TRBJ2-1; D is possibly TRBD1 or TRBD2 (7 bases each). The V gene's germline CDR1 is WNHNN and CDR2 SYGVQD (reference sequence). There are 16 residues in the CDR3. Trimming removed 2 bases from V and 8 bases from J, with 19 bases in between. The CDR3 DNA, read in part, is TGCGCCAGCAGTGAGGACAGGGAGGGGATGGGGGATGAG. Amino acids: CASSEDREGMGDE. In full, the CDR3 is CASSEDREGMGDEQFF.

With regard to this clone: The missing CDR3 end, 3 residues past where the read stops, is filled in from the germline J gene. This chain links TRBV7-2 with TRBJ1-1; 7 bases match TRBD1. The germline CDR1 and CDR2 sequences are SGHTA and FQGNSA. The CDR3 runs to 14 residues. V was pared by 3 bases and J by 5 bases, with 6 bases of the junction left unmatched. CDR3 bases read: TGTGCCAGCAGCTTGGGGACAGTCGGAACTGAA. Protein: CASSLGTVGTE. The full CDR3 reads CASSLGTVGTEAFF.

Of note for this clone: Read sequence stops 3 residues before the CDR3 end, and the germline J gene provides the missing end. The gene calls are TRBV28 and TRBJ2-7; 10 bases match TRBD2. Trimming cost V 5 bases and J 0 bases; bases outside gene matches: 1. The CDR3 runs to 14 residues. Germline CDR1 is MDHEN and CDR2 is SYDVKM. The CDR3 sequence: CASSLAGVSYEQYF. The part of the CDR3 DNA that was read is TGTGCCAGCAGTCTAGCGGGAGTCTCCTACGAG.

A note on this clone: The read gets to within 3 residues of the CDR3 end, and the germline J gene fills in the rest. V and J are TRBV2 and TRBJ2-7; D uncertain. The CDR3 runs to 11 residues. Trimming took 6 bases from V and 3 from J, leaving 6 bases between them. Germline V CDR1 and CDR2: SNHLY, FYNNEI. The DNA read from the CDR3 is TGTGCCAGCAGATGCGGCTACGAG. Translation gives CASRCGYE. The CDR3 as a whole reads CASRCGYEQYF.

Remarks on this clone: The CDR3 end lies 3 residues beyond the end of the read and is filled in from the germline J gene. The J gene is TRBJ2-1, the V gene TRBV7-8, with unresolved D. Deletions cut 0 bases from V and 6 bases from J, with 12 bases between. Germline V gene data show CDR1 as SGHVS and CDR2 as FQNEAQ. CDR3 length: 15 amino acids. CDR3 bases read: TGTGCCAGCAGCTTAGCGGCATCTCTCCCCAATGAG. Translation: CASSLAASLPNE. The entire CDR3 reads CASSLAASLPNEQFF.

Points on this clone: The read finishes 3 residues shy of the CDR3 end, and the germline J gene is used to complete it. The chain couples TRBV7-3 to TRBJ2-2; 8 nucleotides match TRBD1. CDR1 SGHTA and CDR2 FQGTGA come from the germline V gene. The CDR3 is 15 residues long. The sequenced CDR3 bases are TGTGCCAGCAGCTTAGTCGGACAGGGCGATTCACCG. It encodes CASSLVGQGDSP. The full CDR3 reads CASSLVGQGDSPLFF. The entire variable domain, with the rest obtained from reference TRBV7-3 and TRBJ2-2, is as follows: GAGVSQTPSNKVTEKGKYVELRCDPISGHTALYWYRQSLGQGPEFLIYFQGTGAADDSGLPNDRFFAVRPEGSVSTLKIQRTERGDSAVYLCASSLVGQGDSPLFFGEGSRLTVL.

As regards this clone: The observed sequence ends 3 residues before the CDR3 terminus, with the missing tail filled in from the germline J gene. The chain carries TRBV28 and TRBJ2-3; TRBD2 is a possible D gene (6 bases). The CDR3 loop spans 16 amino acids. V lost 4 bases to trimming and J lost 0 bases, with 14 bases between them. Germline values: CDR1 MDHEN, CDR2 SYDVKM. This CDR3 is CASSSPIAASTDTQYF. CDR3 DNA (partial): TGTGCCAGCAGTTCCCCAATAGCGGCTAGCACAGATACG.